The text below deals with one T cell receptor beta chain. This clone's antigen is unknown. Nothing much larger sits one base from this clone, and base qualities are not available. The sample comes from a study of T cells after yellow fever vaccination (dated by TCRdb to 2018 to 2020). Background for the entire study: Libraries from fractions with low cell numbers were prepared with the SMART-Seq v4 Ultra Low Input RNA kit. Two healthy male donors, one aged 18 to 30 and one aged 30 to 40 years, made up the cohort. Blood samples were taken at several timepoints before and after primary and secondary immunization, and bulk PBMC replicates and cell subsets were isolated. To follow T-cell clones before and after primary and booster YFV17D yellow fever vaccination, bulk TCR alpha and beta repertoires were sequenced over time. Paper-wide results and their limitations: Compared with the primary T-cell response, the secondary T-cell response was faster but weaker, reaching its peak on day 5 rather than on day 15. Only two donors were included in the study, so the extent to which the findings can be generalized is limited. Because abundant contaminating clonotypes from the bulk population could be contained in FACS-sorted repertoires, computational filtering was required. A small share of clonotypes occurred in both CD4 and CD8 compartments, likely arising from convergent recombination. Most clones expanded after primary vaccination were re-detected after the booster (approximately 95% of CD4 and more than 70% of CD8), suggesting broad memory maintenance.

V is reduced by 8 bases and J by 0 bases, leaving a spacing of 17 bases between them. The CDR3 goes from the cysteine to the phenylalanine over 16 residues. The read is trimmed to its CDR3 DNA, 48 bases read in frame from base 1. Per the germline V gene, SGHTA is the CDR1 and FQGNSA is the CDR2. Synthesis of TCR cDNA relied on 5'RACE template switching, a step that introduced a universal primer site along with unique molecular identifiers. cDNA synthesis was primed from both the TCR alpha and TCR beta constant segments. Library amplification used two PCR steps, and the second PCR step added sample barcodes and sequencing adapters. Sequencing of the libraries was done on either Illumina HiSeq 2500 (2x100 bp) or NovaSeq (2x150 bp). The study's processing was this. Demultiplexing of reads and collapsing into UMI consensus sequences were performed with MIGEC, and V(D)J alignment was carried out with MiXCR. Clonotypes responding to the vaccine were identified with edgeR on replicate PBMC samples, with the criteria of FDR below 0.01 and a log2 fold change above 5 up to day 15. Each bulk clonotype received a CD4 or CD8 identity based on whether the sequenced CD4 or CD8 repertoire contained that clonotype at higher abundance. The public reads were run again by TCRdb, first through fastp at Q25 and then through MiXCR, and only productive beta chains were kept. Rows are unified per CDR3 protein, each entry keeping the most common DNA and genes. For this entry, the V and J calls and clone size follow TCRdb and not the study's own pipeline. Here the sample has around 350,000 distinct CDR3 sequences; roughly 11% occur a single time. In total, the top ten clones hold roughly 18% of the sample.

This specimen's treatment or condition label, interpreted: live attenuated yellow fever vaccine strain. At each blood-draw timepoint, two biological replicates of bulk PBMCs were collected. A standard Ficoll-Paque protocol was used to isolate PBMCs from peripheral blood. TriZol was used to extract RNA from bulk PBMCs, CD4 and CD8 fractions, and dextramer-positive and dextramer-negative fractions. Sample: PBMCs, taken on the day of the first yellow fever vaccination. The chain couples TRBV7-2 to TRBJ1-3, with no confident D gene call. The sequence came from a man aged 18 to 29 who received the YFV17D yellow fever vaccine. This receptor carries the CDR3 CASCTSSVLSGNTIYF. The DNA is TGTGCCAGCTGCACCTCCTCGGTACTCTCTGGAAACACCATATATTTT.